This T cell receptor beta chain was captured in a study of cytomegalovirus exposure and HLA in healthy donors (dated by TCRdb to 2017 to 2019). For the wider study: An earlier analysis of 587 of the donors reported roughly 300 Gb of sequence data and roughly 120 million unique TCR beta sequences obtained from about 180 million T cells. A separate validation cohort of roughly 130 different subjects was used in addition to the roughly 700-subject first cohort. The study was designed to test whether signatures of past pathogen exposure could be identified by cataloging public T cell receptors. Because of strong linkage in the cohort, roughly 5 DR-DQ haplotypes were treated as single units for association and clustering. The number of typed donors differed by locus: about 629-630 for A, B, C, DRB1 and DQB1; 500 to 550 for DQA1; approximately 610 for DPA1; and 400 to 480 for DPB1. Among some 400 genotyped donors of the cohort, an average of about 220,000 unique TCR beta nucleotide sequences was sequenced per donor, of which roughly 18% were non-productive. A later genetic analysis used genome-wide SNP genotypes for about three fifths of the 666 donors, treating that subset as a discovery cohort. To predict cytomegalovirus infection status, the study combined high-throughput TCR immunosequencing, statistical association of individual TCRs with disease status, and machine learning. An early release that covered approximately 600 HLA-typed donors contained approximately 290 gigabases of sequencing data and approximately 85 million unique TCR sequences. Of the approximately 400 genotyped donors, about 84% fell in the genetic ancestry cluster associated with self-reported Caucasian donors. Class I and class II HLA loci were covered by the typing at four-digit resolution. A later analysis re-examined previously published TCR beta repertoires from more than 600 donors and added high-resolution HLA genotyping to investigate patterns of TCR occurrence. Rather than using new phenotypic data, the later analysis identified candidate immune exposures from TCR beta sequences and from how often those sequences occurred across donors. Every discovery cohort repertoire had been produced on one sequencing platform. Using immunosequencing, the study profiled T cell repertoires from some 670 subjects and related those repertoires to cytomegalovirus serostatus. To decide whether each TCR beta V gene segment behaved as functional or pseudogenic, an earlier analysis of some 600 of the donors relied on high-throughput TCR beta sequencing. Donor age, sex, ethnicity and CMV serostatus were compiled alongside the repertoire data. Study-wide conclusions, independent of this receptor: The earlier analysis of around 600 of the donors excluded seventeen rarely observed V segments, including chromosome 9 orphons, because counts were too low. Some IMGT-functional V segments, including TRBV6-2 and TRBV6-3, could not be told apart with the 87-base-pair reads, so those segments were excluded. At a false discovery rate of 0.05, a later analysis linked under 20,000 TCR beta sequences to specific HLA alleles. According to a later analysis, TCR association rates differed among HLA loci, with DRB1 alleles showing the most associated TCRs and HLA-C alleles showing the fewest. Cytomegalovirus status was reported to be diagnosed by the classifier with high specificity and sensitivity in both the original and validation cohorts. In a later analysis, several top co-occurrence clusters were reported to appear linked to parvovirus B19, influenza, CMV and Epstein-Barr virus. In the study, approximately 160 TCR beta chains were listed as associated with cytomegalovirus. Assigning TCR associations to individual alleles was difficult when HLA alleles, especially DR and DQ, strongly co-occurred. Roughly uniform sequencing depth across donors was assumed in presence/absence analyses, although this assumption may not hold. Across donors, most TCR sequences were observed very rarely, whereas some public TCRs were present in many individuals. Most CMV-associated TCR beta chains appeared to be HLA-restricted in a later analysis, and the HLA associations seemed to be driven largely by CMV exposure. In this cohort, only TCR beta chains were sequenced, and detectable features were limited by the absence of alpha or paired-chain data. Three of the identified cytomegalovirus-associated TCR beta chains were confirmed in vitro to be specific for cytomegalovirus antigens. An association between a missense DCLRE1C variant and V-gene and J-gene trimming of TCR beta chains was found in a later genetic analysis and replicated in an independent cohort. A further reported finding was that TCR beta sequences accurately predicted the HLA-A and HLA-B alleles for most subjects in the first cohort. For the cohort, immune exposure information was limited to CMV serostatus. A group of highly shared sequence variants was considered likely to be a technical artifact of the sequencing pipeline. According to a later genetic analysis, donors in an Asian-associated ancestry cluster had fewer N-insertions in productive TCRs than the approximately 710-donor mean. Linkage disequilibrium might explain the correlated functional status among segregating V segments, but an unknown experimental factor could not be excluded. The authors suggested that the approach could potentially be generalized to other disease states and immunological phenotypes. In an earlier analysis of about 550 of the donors, most TCR beta V segments were observed in productive rearrangements about 87% or about 30% of the time, broadly matching IMGT annotations. Compared with equally common non-associated chains, HLA-associated TCR beta chains in a later analysis were more clonally expanded and had lower generation probabilities. Because HLA typing was unavailable for some donors at each locus, only the typed subset was used in association tests.

A remark on this clone: No antigen is known for it. Base qualities are not at hand, and no much larger clone is one base apart.

Library preparation was by the immunoSEQ multiplex PCR assay. The multiplex PCR relied on a mix of 60 forward primers for TCR Vbeta segments and 13 reverse primers for TCR Jbeta segments. A multiplex PCR assay on genomic DNA amplified the CDR3 region of rearranged TCR beta genes. The amplified TCR beta libraries were sequenced on the Illumina HiSeq System as 87-base-pair reads. Per the authors' processing: A later analysis tallied around 87 million unique TCR beta chains across the roughly 610 repertoires, and some 10 million of those chains were shared by two or more donors. A nearest-neighbor algorithm error-corrected the raw reads and collapsed the reads into unique sequences, merging closely related sequences to remove PCR and sequencing errors. To assign V, D and J gene segments, CDR3 sequences were aligned to IMGT reference sequences. Each retained sequence needed at least a six-nucleotide match to both a V gene segment and a J gene segment. A rearrangement was called productive if the CDR3 had no stop codons and remained in frame with V and J, and every other rearrangement was called non-productive. CDR3 was defined according to IMGT convention as the region running from the second conserved V-encoded cysteine to the conserved J-encoded phenylalanine. Sequences without an unambiguous match to a single V gene segment were excluded from the earlier analysis of a few hundred of the donors. In an earlier analysis of approximately 610 of the donors, V segments were called functional above 56.7% productive rearrangements and were called segregating when the between-donor standard deviation exceeded 5%. A statistical classification framework was developed to diagnose cytomegalovirus status using the catalog of TCR beta chain sequences. V and J gene assignment, in a later analysis, came from comparing TCR nucleotide sequences with IMGT/GENE-DB human TR gene sequences. In a later analysis, CDR3 sequences and most-parsimonious VDJ recombination scenarios were assigned using the TCRdist pipeline. In a later analysis, each TCR beta chain was defined by its CDR3 amino acid sequence together with its V-gene family, and reads without a unique V-gene family were excluded. In a later analysis, several hundred highly shared, low-generation-probability nucleotide sequences were removed to address suspected cross-contamination and a sequencing artifact. For each public chain, a later analysis derived a clonal expansion index from normalized ranks of inferred template counts within each repertoire. In a later analysis, generation probabilities were computed with a VDJ recombination model fitted to out-of-frame rearrangements, and the resulting probabilities were checked against IGoR. In a later analysis, TCR-TCR, TCR-HLA and TCR-CMV co-occurrence was scored with hypergeometric tests, and a repertoire-size bias correction was applied to TCR pairs. To estimate false discovery rates, a later analysis permuted the HLA or CMV assignments 20 times. In a later analysis, co-occurring TCRs were grouped with DBSCAN, and TCRdist sequence similarity was added when clustering was performed within HLA-allele-positive subsets. Repertoires with fewer than 30,000 or more than 120,000 public chains, plus five repertoires with anomalous nucleotide sharing, were excluded from co-occurrence clustering. The table comes from immuneACCESS by way of TCRdb, which keeps in-frame sequences with V and J called. Part of the clones is missing from these tables; in studies checked, under half for an unresolved V gene and the rest for unknown reasons. V and J calls plus clone size are reproduced from that table; the DNA served to infer D and trimming. The sample table holds about 120,000 clones, of which around 70% were seen once. 1.6% of the sample is taken by the ten largest.

The cohort was made up of 650 to 700 healthy bone marrow donors. At the time of sampling, all cohort members were nominally healthy, though unrecorded immune exposures were likely present. The donor tested CMV seropositive, placing the donor among the 310 or so seropositive members of the cohort. Every donor gave a peripheral blood sample, and the peripheral blood mononuclear cells from that sample were used for TCR beta sequencing. Genomic DNA extraction from the blood cell samples was performed with the Qiagen DNeasy Blood Extraction Kit. Including cysteine and phenylalanine, the CDR3 has 15 amino acids. The DNA shown is the 45-base CDR3, in frame from base 1. CDR1 and CDR2 are read off the germline V gene as SGHRS and YFSETQ. After removal of 0 bases from V and 0 bases from J, the junction retains 2 bases not matched to a gene.

The clonotype was recovered from a man aged 25-40 years in good health and CMV-seropositive. Source material: PBMCs. The V gene is TRBV5-1 and the J gene is TRBJ2-5, with 7 junctional bases fitting TRBD2. The CDR3 reads as follows: CASSLDGGYQETQYF. Here is the DNA: TGCGCCAGCAGCTTGGACGGGGGGTACCAAGAGACCCAGTACTTC.